This T cell receptor beta chain was documented in a study of a mutant IDH1 vaccine in newly diagnosed glioma (dated by TCRdb to the early 2020s). Background for the entire study: Patients were given eight vaccinations, in weeks 1, 3, 5, 7, 11, 15, 19 and 23, which matched visits V03 through V10. In the chemotherapy-containing groups, vaccination started alongside temozolomide cycles, whereas in patients who had radiotherapy alone it started 4-6 weeks after radiotherapy. For exploratory analyses, some 24 treated patients had longitudinal TCRB deep sequencing done wherever samples were available. Peripheral blood was drawn at six visits: V03 (baseline), V05, V07, V10, V12 and V13. Of the roughly 34 treated patients, roughly 62% were male and around 40% were female, and the mean age was about 40 years. Before enrollment, most patients had been given radiochemotherapy with temozolomide as standard therapy, while the rest had received either radiotherapy alone or temozolomide alone.

Here V drops 3 bases and J drops 5 bases, and the junction holds 8 bases not matched to any gene. Looking up the germline V gene (reference sequence) yields CDR1 LNHDA and CDR2 SQIVND. Including the terminal cysteine and phenylalanine, the CDR3 comprises 16 residues. Only CDR3 DNA remains: 48 bases, in frame from the first base. Library prep was done by the immunoSEQ multiplex PCR assay. Rearranged TCR beta chain sequences were amplified with the hsTCRB Kit following the manufacturer's protocol. An Illumina MiSeq was used to sequence the TCRB libraries. For the original study's pipeline: The proprietary platform of the kit vendor was used for demultiplexing, trimming and gene mapping. In TCRdb, the immuneACCESS table is reduced to in-frame sequences with V and J assigned. These tables do not hold every clone; where another copy was compared, an unresolved V gene accounts for under half, and the others remain unexplained. V and J calls and clone size are given by that table; D and trimming were obtained from the DNA. The sample table contains 60,000 or so clones; only one count was recorded for roughly 90% of them. The top ten hold approximately 2% of the sample.

This specimen's time point label, per the study, means: week 11, during vaccination. Each vaccine dose, consisting of 300 ug of a 20-mer mutant IDH1 peptide in Montanide, was administered subcutaneously with topical imiquimod. The donors had newly diagnosed IDH1-mutant astrocytomas of WHO grade 3 or 4 that showed loss of nuclear ATRX. The samples were drawn from NOA16, a multicentre, single-arm, open-label phase I trial in Germany that tested a mutant IDH1 peptide vaccine in humans for the first time. Genomic DNA for TCRB sequencing was extracted from EDTA blood using the DNeasy Blood and Tissue Kit. Overall study outcomes, separate from this receptor: Pseudoprogression seemed to be unrelated to changes in the top peripheral T cell clonotypes found by TCRB sequencing. The authors noted that analyses of patient blood samples could not be reproduced because of sample limitations. Availability determined which PBMC samples were chosen for TCRB deep sequencing. Immune responses induced by the vaccine were seen in roughly 95% of patients across multiple MHC alleles.

Regarding this clone: It lacks a known antigen. No quality values exist for individual bases; no much larger clone is one base distant.

The sample here was PBMCs, taken from a glioma patient whose treatment included an IDH1 peptide vaccine. The sequence joins TRBV19 to TRBJ2-1; the junction holds 9 bases that match TRBD1. This sequence originates from a man aged 35 to 55 with glioma. The DNA sequence reads TGTGCCAGTAGTATTCCGGGACAGGGTACGGACAATGAGCAGTTCTTC. Translated, it gives CASSIPGQGTDNEQFF. The variable domain in full, with residues beyond the CDR3 obtained from the reference TRBV19 and TRBJ2-1 genes, is DGGITQSPKYLFRKEGQNVTLSCEQNLNHDAMYWYRQDPGQGLRLIYYSQIVNDFQKGDIAEGYSVSREKKESFPLTVTSAQKNPTAFYLCASSIPGQGTDNEQFFGPGTRLTVL.